This T cell receptor (beta chain) was identified in a study of T cells in Graves' hyperthyroidism and ophthalmopathy. Study observations and caveats: A 13 V-J signature model discriminated ophthalmopathy versus stable hyperthyroidism.

RNA transcripts yielded amplified TCR beta CDR3 regions. During a first-round RT-PCR of the TCR CDR3, the HTBI primer set was used. From the multiplex PCR reads, TCRdb called clonotypes with MiXCR, one entry per CDR3 protein. Here the sample spans hundreds of thousands of distinct CDR3 sequences, approximately 14% being singletons. This clonotype was found many times. Its antigen is not identified. The V end lost 7 bases, the J end lost 3 bases, and 12 bases lay between the germline ends. Per germline, CDR1 MNHEY and CDR2 SMNVEV (reference sequence). This CDR3 region has 14 residues. The clonotype was recovered from a man between 18 and 29 years old with Graves' ophthalmopathy. The rearrangement links TRBV27 to TRBJ2-2; the D gene is possibly TRBD2 (5 bases). Sequencing used blood. CDR3 in amino acids: CASNRGFDTGELFF. The CDR3 nucleotides are TGTGCCAGCAACAGAGGGTTCGACACCGGGGAGCTGTTTTTT.